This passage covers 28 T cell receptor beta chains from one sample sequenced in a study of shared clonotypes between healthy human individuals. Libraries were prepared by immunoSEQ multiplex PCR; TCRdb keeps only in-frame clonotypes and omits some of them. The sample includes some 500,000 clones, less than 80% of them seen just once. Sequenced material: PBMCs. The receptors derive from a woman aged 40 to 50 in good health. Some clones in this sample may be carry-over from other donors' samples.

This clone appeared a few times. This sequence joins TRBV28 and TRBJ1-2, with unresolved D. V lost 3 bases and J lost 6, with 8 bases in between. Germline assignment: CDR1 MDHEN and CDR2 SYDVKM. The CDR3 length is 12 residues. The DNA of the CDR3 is TGTGCCAGCAGTTTTTTAGGGAATGGCTACACCTTC. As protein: CASSFLGNGYTF.

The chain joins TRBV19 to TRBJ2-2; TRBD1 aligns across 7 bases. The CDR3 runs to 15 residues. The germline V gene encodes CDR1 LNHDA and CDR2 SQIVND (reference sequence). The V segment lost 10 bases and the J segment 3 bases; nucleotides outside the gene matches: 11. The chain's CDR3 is CATSKGAVDTGELFF. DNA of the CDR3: TGTGCCACCTCTAAGGGGGCGGTGGACACCGGGGAGCTGTTTTTT.

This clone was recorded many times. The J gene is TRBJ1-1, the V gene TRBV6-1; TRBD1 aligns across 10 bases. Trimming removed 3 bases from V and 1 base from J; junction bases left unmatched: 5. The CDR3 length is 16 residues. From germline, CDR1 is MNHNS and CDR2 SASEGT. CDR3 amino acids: CASSERQGARNTEAFF. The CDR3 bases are TGTGCCAGCAGTGAGAGACAGGGGGCCAGGAACACTGAAGCTTTCTTT.

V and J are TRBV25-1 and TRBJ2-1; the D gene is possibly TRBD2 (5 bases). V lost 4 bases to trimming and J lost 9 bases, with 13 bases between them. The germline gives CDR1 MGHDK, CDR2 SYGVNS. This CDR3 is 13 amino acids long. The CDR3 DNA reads TGTGCCAGCAGTGGAGGGATAGTCGCTGAGCAGTTCTTC. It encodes CASSGGIVAEQFF.

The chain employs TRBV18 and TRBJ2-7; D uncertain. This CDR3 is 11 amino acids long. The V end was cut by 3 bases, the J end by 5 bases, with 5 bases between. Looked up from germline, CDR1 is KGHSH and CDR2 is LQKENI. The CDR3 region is CASSPSDEQYF. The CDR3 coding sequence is TGTGCCAGCTCACCGTCGGACGAGCAGTACTTC.

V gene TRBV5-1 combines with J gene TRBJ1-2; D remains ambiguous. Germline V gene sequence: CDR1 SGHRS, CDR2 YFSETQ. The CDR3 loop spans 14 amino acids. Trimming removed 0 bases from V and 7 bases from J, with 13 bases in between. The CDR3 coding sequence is TGCGCCAGCAGCTTGGCGTCGGTTCCGGGTGGCTACACCTTC. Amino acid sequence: CASSLASVPGGYTF.

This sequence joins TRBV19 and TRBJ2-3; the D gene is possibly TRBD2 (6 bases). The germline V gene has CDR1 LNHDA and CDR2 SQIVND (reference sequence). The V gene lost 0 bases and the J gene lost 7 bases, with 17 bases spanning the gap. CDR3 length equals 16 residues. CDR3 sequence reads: CASSIDLAPEGNTQYF. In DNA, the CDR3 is TGTGCCAGTAGTATAGATCTAGCACCGGAGGGGAATACGCAGTATTTT.

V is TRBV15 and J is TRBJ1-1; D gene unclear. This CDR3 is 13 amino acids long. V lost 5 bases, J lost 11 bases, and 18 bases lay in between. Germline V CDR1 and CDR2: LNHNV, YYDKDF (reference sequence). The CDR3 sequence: CATSRKLRSEAFF. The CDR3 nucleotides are TGTGCCACCAGCCGAAAACTTAGGTCAGAGGCTTTCTTT.

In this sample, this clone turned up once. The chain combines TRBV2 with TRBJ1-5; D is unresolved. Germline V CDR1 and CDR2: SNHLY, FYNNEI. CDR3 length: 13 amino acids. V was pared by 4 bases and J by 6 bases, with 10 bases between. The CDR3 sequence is CASSAHGGQPQHF. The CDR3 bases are TGTGCCAGCAGTGCCCACGGTGGTCAGCCCCAGCATTTT.

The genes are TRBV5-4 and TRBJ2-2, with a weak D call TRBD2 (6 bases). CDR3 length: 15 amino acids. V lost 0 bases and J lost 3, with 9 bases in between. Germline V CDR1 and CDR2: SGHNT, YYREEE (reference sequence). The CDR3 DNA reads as TGTGCCAGCAGCTTGGGGCGGGACGACACCGGGGAGCTGTTTTTT. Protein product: CASSLGRDDTGELFF.

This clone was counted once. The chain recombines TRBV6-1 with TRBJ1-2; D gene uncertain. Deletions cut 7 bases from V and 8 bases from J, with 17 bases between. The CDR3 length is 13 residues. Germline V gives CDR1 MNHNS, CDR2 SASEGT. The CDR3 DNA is TGTGCCAGCATTGACCCGGGAGGCTTGGGCTACACCTTC. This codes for CASIDPGGLGYTF.

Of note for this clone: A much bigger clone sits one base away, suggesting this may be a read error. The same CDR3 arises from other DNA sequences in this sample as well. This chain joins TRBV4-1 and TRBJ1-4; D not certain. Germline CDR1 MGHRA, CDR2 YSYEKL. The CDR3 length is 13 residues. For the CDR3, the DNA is TGCGCCAGCAGCCAATGGCGTAATGAAAAACTGTTTTTC. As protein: CASSQWRNEKLFF.

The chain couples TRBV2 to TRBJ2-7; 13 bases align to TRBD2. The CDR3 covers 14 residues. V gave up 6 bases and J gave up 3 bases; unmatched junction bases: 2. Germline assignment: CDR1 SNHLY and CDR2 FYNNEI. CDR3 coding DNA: TGTGCCAGCAGAGGACTAGCGGGAGTCTACGAGCAGTACTTC. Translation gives CASRGLAGVYEQYF. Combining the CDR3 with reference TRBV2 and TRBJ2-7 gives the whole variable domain EPEVTQTPSHQVTQMGQEVILRCVPISNHLYFYWYRQILGQKVEFLVSFYNNEISEKSEIFDDQFSVERPDGSNFTLKIRSTKLEDSAMYFCASRGLAGVYEQYFGPGTRLTVT.

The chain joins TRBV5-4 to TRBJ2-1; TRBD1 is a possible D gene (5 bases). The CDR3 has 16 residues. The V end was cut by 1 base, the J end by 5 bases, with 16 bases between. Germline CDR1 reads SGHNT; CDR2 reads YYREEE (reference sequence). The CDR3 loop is CASSLNTGSQNNEQFF. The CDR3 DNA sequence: TGTGCCAGCAGCTTGAATACAGGATCGCAGAACAATGAGCAGTTCTTC.

The CDR3 loop reads CSALPGQVGTDTQYF. The CDR3 nucleotides read TGCAGCGCCTTACCGGGACAGGTAGGGACAGATACGCAGTATTTT. The rearrangement links TRBV29-1 to TRBJ2-3; 8 nucleotides match TRBD1. CDR3 length: 15 residues. J lost 3 bases, V lost 7 bases, and 12 bases had no gene match. Germline values: CDR1 SQVTM, CDR2 ANQGSEA.

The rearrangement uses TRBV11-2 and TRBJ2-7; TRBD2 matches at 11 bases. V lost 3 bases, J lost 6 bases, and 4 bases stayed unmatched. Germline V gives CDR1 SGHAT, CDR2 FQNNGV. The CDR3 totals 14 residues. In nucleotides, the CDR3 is TGTGCCAGCAGCTTGACTAGCGGGACGAGCGAGCAGTACTTC. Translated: CASSLTSGTSEQYF. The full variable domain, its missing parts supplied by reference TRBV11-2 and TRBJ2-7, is EAGVAQSPRYKIIEKRQSVAFWCNPISGHATLYWYQQILGQGPKLLIQFQNNGVVDDSQLPKDRFSAERLKGVDSTLKIQPAKLEDSAVYLCASSLTSGTSEQYFGPGTRLTVT.

CDR3 DNA sequence: TGTGCCAGCAGTTTCCAGCAGCCCCAGCATTTT. Translating gives CASSFQQPQHF. The chain uses TRBV28 and TRBJ1-5; D ambiguous. The CDR3 length is 11 residues. The germline CDR1 and CDR2 sequences are MDHEN and SYDVKM. V gave up 3 bases and J gave up 7 bases, with 4 bases separating them.

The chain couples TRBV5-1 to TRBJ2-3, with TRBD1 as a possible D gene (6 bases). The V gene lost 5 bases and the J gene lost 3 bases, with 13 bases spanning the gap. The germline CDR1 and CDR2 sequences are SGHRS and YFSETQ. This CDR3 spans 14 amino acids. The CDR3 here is CASRRDTGTDTQYF. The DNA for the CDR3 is TGCGCCAGCAGAAGGGACACGGGGACAGATACGCAGTATTTT.

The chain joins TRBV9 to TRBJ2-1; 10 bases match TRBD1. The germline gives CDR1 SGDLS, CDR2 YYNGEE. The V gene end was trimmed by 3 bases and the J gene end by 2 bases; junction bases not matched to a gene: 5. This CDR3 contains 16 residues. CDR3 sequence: CASSAGTGETYNEQFF. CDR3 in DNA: TGTGCCAGCAGCGCCGGGACAGGGGAGACCTACAATGAGCAGTTCTTC.

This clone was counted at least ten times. CDR3 bases: TGTGCCAGCAGGGCGGACAACTCTGGAAACACCATATATTTT. This gives the protein CASRADNSGNTIYF. This chain connects TRBV2 to TRBJ1-3; TRBD1 might be the D (5 bases). Germline CDR1 and CDR2: SNHLY and FYNNEI. The CDR3 consists of 14 residues. Trimming shortened V by 6 bases and J by 0 bases, and 9 bases separated the two germline ends.

CDR3 coding DNA: TGCGCCAGCAGCCAAGGAGATGGGAGGTGGCGCTACAATGAGCAGTTCTTC. Translation: CASSQGDGRWRYNEQFF. V and J are TRBV4-1 and TRBJ2-1; tentative D call: TRBD2 (6 bases). Trimming shortened V by 1 base and J by 3 bases, and 16 bases separated the two germline ends. Germline CDR1 and CDR2: MGHRA and YSYEKL. The CDR3 spans 17 residues.

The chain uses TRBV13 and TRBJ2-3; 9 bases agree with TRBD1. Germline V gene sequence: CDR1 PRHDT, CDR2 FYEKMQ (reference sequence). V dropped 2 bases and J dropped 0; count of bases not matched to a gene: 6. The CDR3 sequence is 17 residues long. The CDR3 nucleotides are TGTGCCAGCAGCTTAAGAACAGGGGGCCCAAGCACAGATACGCAGTATTTT. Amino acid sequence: CASSLRTGGPSTDTQYF.

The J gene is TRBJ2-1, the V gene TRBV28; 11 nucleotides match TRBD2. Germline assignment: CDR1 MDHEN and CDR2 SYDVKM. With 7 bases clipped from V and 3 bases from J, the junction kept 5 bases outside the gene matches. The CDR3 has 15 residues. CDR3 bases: TGTGCCAGCATGTTGGGACTAGCGGTCTACAATGAGCAGTTCTTC. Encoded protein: CASMLGLAVYNEQFF.

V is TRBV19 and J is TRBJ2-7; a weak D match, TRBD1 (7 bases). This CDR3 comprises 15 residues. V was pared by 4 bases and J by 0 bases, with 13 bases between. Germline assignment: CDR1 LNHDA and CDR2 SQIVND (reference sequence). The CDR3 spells CASSTWGDSSYEQYF. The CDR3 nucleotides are TGTGCCAGTAGTACATGGGGGGACAGCTCCTACGAGCAGTACTTC.

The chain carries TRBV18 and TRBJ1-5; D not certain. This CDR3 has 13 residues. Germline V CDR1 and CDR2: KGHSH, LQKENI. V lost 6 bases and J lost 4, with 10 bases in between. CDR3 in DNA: TGTGCCAGCTCCCAGGACGGGAATCAGCCCCAGCATTTT. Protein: CASSQDGNQPQHF.

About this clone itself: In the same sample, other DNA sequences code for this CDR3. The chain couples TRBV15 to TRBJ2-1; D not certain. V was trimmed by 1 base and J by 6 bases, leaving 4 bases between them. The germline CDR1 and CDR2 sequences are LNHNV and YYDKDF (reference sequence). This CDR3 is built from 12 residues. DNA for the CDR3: TGTGCCACCAGCAGAGCGCGCAATGAGCAGTTCTTC. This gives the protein CATSRARNEQFF.

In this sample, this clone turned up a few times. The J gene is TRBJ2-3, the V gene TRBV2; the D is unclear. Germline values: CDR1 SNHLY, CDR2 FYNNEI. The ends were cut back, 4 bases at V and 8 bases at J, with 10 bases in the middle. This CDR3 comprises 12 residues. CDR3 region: CASSGPSGTQYF. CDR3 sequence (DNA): TGTGCCAGCAGTGGCCCCTCCGGTACGCAGTATTTT.

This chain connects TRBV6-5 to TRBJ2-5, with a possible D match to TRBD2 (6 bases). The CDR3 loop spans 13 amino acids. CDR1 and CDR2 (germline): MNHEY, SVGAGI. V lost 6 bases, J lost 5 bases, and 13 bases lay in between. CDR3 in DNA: TGTGCCAGCAGCCGGGAGTTCGGGGAGACCCAGTACTTC. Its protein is CASSREFGETQYF.